A single sample gave rise to the 10 T cell receptor beta chains below, sequenced in a study of blood T cell repertoires in COVID-19. This table comes from immunoSEQ multiplex PCR, and its TCRdb copy is limited to in-frame clones, with some not included. The sample shows 200,000 to 250,000 clones, 70% to 90% of them seen only once. The sequenced sample consisted of peripheral blood. Source of these receptors: a middle-aged man with COVID-19, enrolled during active disease.

The rearrangement joins TRBV24-1 to TRBJ2-1, with 10 nucleotides matching TRBD1. Trimming cost V 6 bases and J 5 bases; bases outside gene matches: 6. The CDR3 covers 15 residues. From germline, CDR1 is KGHDR and CDR2 SFDVKD. The CDR3 DNA sequence: TGTGCCACCAGTCCTGAAGGGACAGGGGACAATGAGCAGTTCTTC. This gives the protein CATSPEGTGDNEQFF.

The chain couples TRBV5-1 to TRBJ2-3; possibly TRBD1 for D (6 bases). V was cut by 4 bases and J by 5 bases, with 14 bases left in between. The length of the CDR3 is 14 residues. Per germline, CDR1 SGHRS and CDR2 YFSETQ. CDR3 protein: CASSPNGDIDTQYF. DNA of the CDR3: TGCGCCAGCAGCCCTAATGGGGACATAGATACGCAGTATTTT.

Written as DNA, the CDR3 is TGTGCCAGCAGCTTGGGGCTTGGGGGGGTAAGCTCCTACGAGCAGTACTTC. Translation gives CASSLGLGGVSSYEQYF. The genes are TRBV5-6 and TRBJ2-7; TRBD2 aligns across 7 bases. This CDR3 is built from 17 residues. Trimming cost V 0 bases and J 0 bases; bases outside gene matches: 9. Germline loops: CDR1 SGHDT, CDR2 YYEEEE. Full variable domain (remainder filled in from reference TRBV5-6 and TRBJ2-7): DAGVTQSPTHLIKTRGQQVTLRCSPKSGHDTVSWYQQALGQGPQFIFQYYEEEERQRGNFPDRFSGHQFPNYSSELNVNALLLGDSALYLCASSLGLGGVSSYEQYFGPGTRLTVT.

V is TRBV27 and J is TRBJ1-1; D is unclear. This CDR3 region has 13 residues. V lost 6 bases to trimming and J lost 5 bases, with 13 bases between them. Germline CDR1 and CDR2: MNHEY and SMNVEV (reference sequence). The CDR3 coding sequence is TGTGCCAGCAGCCCCGAGGGTTTTACTGAAGCTTTCTTT. Translating gives CASSPEGFTEAFF.

The J gene is TRBJ2-7, the V gene TRBV6-5; D perhaps matches TRBD2 (6 bases). The CDR3 is made up of 16 amino acids. The germline V and J ends were trimmed by 2 bases and 1 base, with 15 bases remaining between them. Germline values: CDR1 MNHEY, CDR2 SVGAGI. This CDR3 reads CASSYGRRGRSYEQYF. DNA of the CDR3: TGTGCCAGCAGTTACGGTAGGCGGGGTCGATCCTACGAGCAGTACTTC.

This chain joins TRBV5-4 and TRBJ1-2; possible D gene TRBD1, 5 bases. V was cut by 2 bases and J by 2 bases, with 13 bases left in between. CDR3 length: 15 amino acids. Germline V gene lookup returns CDR1 SGHNT and CDR2 YYREEE (reference sequence). The CDR3: CASSLRYRLNYGYTF. CDR3 coding DNA: TGTGCCAGCAGCTTAAGGTACAGGCTAAACTATGGCTACACCTTC. Together with reference TRBV5-4 and TRBJ1-2, the CDR3 gives the full variable domain: ETGVTQSPTHLIKTRGQQVTLRCSSQSGHNTVSWYQQALGQGPQFIFQYYREEENGRGNFPPRFSGLQFPNYSSELNVNALELDDSALYLCASSLRYRLNYGYTFGSGTRLTVV.

The rearrangement uses TRBV3-1 (or the pseudogene TRBV3-2) and TRBJ1-1, with D tentatively TRBD1 (5 bases). From germline, CDR1 is LGHDT and CDR2 YNNKEL (reference sequence). Trimming shortened V by 0 bases and J by 10 bases, and 12 bases separated the two germline ends. CDR3 length: 13 residues. The CDR3: CASSQENPGVAFF. The CDR3 nucleotides read TGTGCCAGCAGCCAAGAAAACCCGGGGGTAGCTTTCTTT.

In its sample, this clone was seen once. The chain has TRBV2 and TRBJ2-7; 9 bases line up with TRBD2. V lost 3 bases and J lost 4; bases outside the gene matches: 4. The CDR3 runs 14 residues. The germline V gene has CDR1 SNHLY and CDR2 FYNNEI. For the CDR3, the DNA is TGTGCCAGCAGTGACAGAGCGGGGGGATACGAGCAGTACTTC. Residues: CASSDRAGGYEQYF.

The V and J genes are TRBV10-2 and TRBJ2-1; weak D call: TRBD1 (5 bases). The CDR3 loop spans 15 amino acids. Germline CDR1 and CDR2: WSHSY and SAAADI. The germline V and J ends were trimmed by 5 bases and 0 bases, with 11 bases remaining between them. The CDR3 nucleotides are TGCGCCAGCAGTATGCGCAGGGTCTCCTACAATGAGCAGTTCTTC. This translates into CASSMRRVSYNEQFF.

This clone was seen only once. The rearrangement links TRBV29-1 to TRBJ1-2, with D tentatively TRBD1 (6 bases). V was clipped by 8 bases and J by 2 bases, with 15 bases between them. Germline V gene sequence: CDR1 SQVTM, CDR2 ANQGSEA. This CDR3 is built from 13 residues. This CDR3 reads CSTGSQGNYGYTF. Written as DNA, the CDR3 is TGCAGCACCGGCAGCCAGGGGAACTATGGCTACACCTTC.